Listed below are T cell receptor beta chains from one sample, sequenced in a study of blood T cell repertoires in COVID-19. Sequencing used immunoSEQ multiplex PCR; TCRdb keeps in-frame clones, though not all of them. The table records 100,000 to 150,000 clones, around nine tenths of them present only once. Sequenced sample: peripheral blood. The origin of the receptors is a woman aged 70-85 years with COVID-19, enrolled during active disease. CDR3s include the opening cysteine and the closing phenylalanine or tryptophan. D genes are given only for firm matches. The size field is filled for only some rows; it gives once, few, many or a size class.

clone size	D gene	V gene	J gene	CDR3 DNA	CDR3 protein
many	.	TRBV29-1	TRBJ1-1	TGCAGCGTTGATTTGGACACAGCTTTCTTT	CSVDLDTAFF
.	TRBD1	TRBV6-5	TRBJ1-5	TGTGCCACACGACAGGGGGCTGGTCAGCCCCAGCATTTT	CATRQGAGQPQHF
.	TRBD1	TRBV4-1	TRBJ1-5	TGCGCCAGCAGCCAAGTCTCGGGACAGGGGGATCAGCCCCAGCATTTT	CASSQVSGQGDQPQHF
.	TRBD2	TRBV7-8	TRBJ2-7	TGTGCCAGCACTCTAGCGGGGGGGCAAGGGGACGAGCAGTACTTC	CASTLAGGQGDEQYF
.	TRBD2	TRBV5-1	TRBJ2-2	TGCGCCAGCAGCCCGACTAGCGGGGAGAGCACCGGGGAGCTGTTTTTT	CASSPTSGESTGELFF
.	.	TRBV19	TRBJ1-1	TGTGCCAGTAGTATAGTGCCGGGTCTAGGTGAAGCTTTCTTT	CASSIVPGLGEAFF
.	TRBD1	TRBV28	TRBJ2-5	TGTGCCAGCAGTTTGTCAGGGACAGGGCAAGAGACCCAGTACTTC	CASSLSGTGQETQYF
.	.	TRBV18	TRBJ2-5	TGTGCCAGCTCACCCCCTGTCGGGGGCCAAGAGACCCAGTACTTC	CASSPPVGGQETQYF
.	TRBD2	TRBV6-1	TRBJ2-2	TGTGCCAGCAGTGAAGTCGGCCTAGCGGGGGTCTCCACCGGGGAGCTGTTTTTT	CASSEVGLAGVSTGELFF
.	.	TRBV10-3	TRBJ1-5	TGTGCCATCAGTGGTCCTTATAGCAATCAGCCCCAGCATTTT	CAISGPYSNQPQHF
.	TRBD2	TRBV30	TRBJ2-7	TGTGCCTGGAGCCGCGGGGGGGCCTCCTACGAGCAGTACTTC	CAWSRGGASYEQYF
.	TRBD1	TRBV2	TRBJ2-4	TGTGCCAGCAGCAGGGGGCAGGACTACGCCAAAAACATTCAGTACTTC	CASSRGQDYAKNIQYF
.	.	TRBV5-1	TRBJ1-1	TGCGCCAGCAGCGAAGGACAGAACACTGAAGCTTTCTTT	CASSEGQNTEAFF
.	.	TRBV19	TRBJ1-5	TGTGCCAGTTCTTTCTGGGAAGAGGGCCAGCCCCAGCATTTT	CASSFWEEGQPQHF
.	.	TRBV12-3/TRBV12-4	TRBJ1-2	TGTGCCAGCAGCCGAGGCCCAGATCGGGGCTACACCTTC	CASSRGPDRGYTF
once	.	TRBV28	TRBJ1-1	TGTGCCAGCAGCTTCAACATGAACACTGAAGCTTTCTTT	CASSFNMNTEAFF
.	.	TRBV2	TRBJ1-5	TGTGCCAGCAGTGATATAAGGGAGCTTGGTCAGCCCCAGCATTTT	CASSDIRELGQPQHF
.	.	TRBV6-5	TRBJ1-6	TGTGCCAGCAGACTGTTCGACAGGCTAAATTCACCCCTCCACTTT	CASRLFDRLNSPLHF
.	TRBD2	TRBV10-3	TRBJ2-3	TGTGCCACCACCGAGAGCGGGGATGGAGATACGCAGTATTTT	CATTESGDGDTQYF
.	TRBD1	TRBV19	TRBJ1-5	TGTGCCAGTAGTACACAGGGGGCGCAGCCCCAGCATTTT	CASSTQGAQPQHF
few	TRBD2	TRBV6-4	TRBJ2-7	TGTGCCAGCAGTGCTTCGGCGGGGGGTACCTACGAGCAGTACTTC	CASSASAGGTYEQYF
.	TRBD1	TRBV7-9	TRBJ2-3	TGTGCCAGCAGCGGCCGGGACAGGAGCACAGATACGCAGTATTTT	CASSGRDRSTDTQYF
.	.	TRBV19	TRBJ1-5	TGTGCCAGTAGTATGGGGGGTTTTCAGCCCCAGCATTTT	CASSMGGFQPQHF
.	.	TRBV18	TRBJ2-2	TGTGCCAGCTCACCGTTCAGGGACACCGGGGAGCTGTTTTTT	CASSPFRDTGELFF
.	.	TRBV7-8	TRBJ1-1	TGTGCCAGCAGCTCCCCCCCCTCTTCCTCGAACACTGAAGCTTTCTTT	CASSSPPSSSNTEAFF
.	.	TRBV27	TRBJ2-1	TGTGCCAGCAGTTACCGGGACATCAGGGACAATGAGCAGTTCTTC	CASSYRDIRDNEQFF
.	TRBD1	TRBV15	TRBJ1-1	TGTGCCACCAGCGATGACAGGGGTGGGTACGCTGAAGCTTTCTTT	CATSDDRGGYAEAFF
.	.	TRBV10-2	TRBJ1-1	TGCGCCAGCAGTGAGACCAAAACAGGGATGGTCACTGAAGCTTTCTTT	CASSETKTGMVTEAFF